Below, 15 T cell receptor beta chains from the same sample are listed, as sequenced in a study of vaccination effects on CD4 cells after COVID-19. Profiling relied on immunoSEQ multiplex PCR, and the TCRdb table lists in-frame clones only, not all of them. Of approximately 74,000 clones listed, more than 60% are singletons. Antigen-specific CD4+ T cell clonotypes were called by their expansion after viral peptide-pool culture in ViraFEST. With approximately ten days of culture completed, CD4+ T cells were isolated. Two doses of BNT162b2 or mRNA-1273 vaccine were administered to participants. These receptors' antigens are unknown. This specimen was CD4+ T cells from PBMCs cultured with HCoV-OC43 spike peptides, taken after COVID-19 vaccination. Sample subset: HCoV-OC43 spike overlapping peptide pool stimulation. The receptors shown here come from a human donor who received a COVID-19 vaccine.

The chain couples TRBV12-5 to TRBJ2-5; D remains ambiguous. Trimming shortened V by 5 bases and J by 5 bases, and 6 bases separated the two germline ends. The CDR3 length is 11 residues. CDR1 and CDR2 (germline): LGHNT, FRNRAP. The CDR3 region has the DNA TGTGCTAGTGGTGCCTGGGAGACCCAGTACTTC. As protein: CASGAWETQYF.

The DNA of the CDR3 is TGTGCCACCAGCAGAGTTGACACTAACTATGGCTACACCTTC. This gives the protein CATSRVDTNYGYTF. The rearrangement links TRBV15 to TRBJ1-2; no clear D gene. Germline values: CDR1 LNHNV, CDR2 YYDKDF (reference sequence). CDR3 length: 14 amino acids. Trimming left V 1 base short and J 0 bases short, with 6 bases between. The whole variable domain, filled in from reference TRBV15 and TRBJ1-2, reads DAMVIQNPRYQVTQFGKPVTLSCSQTLNHNVMYWYQQKSSQAPKLLFHYYDKDFNNEADTPDNFQSRRPNTSFCFLDIRSPGLGDTAMYLCATSRVDTNYGYTFGSGTRLTVV.

The V gene is TRBV9, the J gene TRBJ1-1; D remains unclear. CDR1 SGDLS and CDR2 YYNGEE come from the germline V gene. Trimming took off 0 bases at V and 2 bases at J, with 8 bases between the two ends. The CDR3 spans 14 residues. CDR3 in amino acids: CASSVAVSNTEAFF. CDR3 DNA: TGTGCCAGCAGCGTAGCCGTCAGTAACACTGAAGCTTTCTTT.

The V and J genes are TRBV7-9 and TRBJ2-3, with TRBD1 identical over 8 bases. The length of the CDR3 is 16 residues. In germline, CDR1 is SEHNR, CDR2 FQNEAQ (reference sequence). V was pared by 2 bases and J by 4 bases, with 8 bases of the junction left unmatched. In DNA, the CDR3 is TGTGCCAGCAGCTTACAGGGACAGGAGTATGCAGATACGCAGTATTTT. Its protein product is CASSLQGQEYADTQYF.

The V gene is TRBV19, the J gene TRBJ1-5; D possibly corresponds to TRBD1 (5 bases). Germline CDR1 reads LNHDA; CDR2 reads SQIVND (reference sequence). The CDR3 is 13 residues long. V lost 4 bases, J lost 5 bases, and 9 bases lay in between. This chain's CDR3 is CASSSRVYQPQHF. The DNA for the CDR3 is TGTGCCAGTAGTAGCAGGGTATATCAGCCCCAGCATTTT.

The chain uses TRBV19 and TRBJ2-2; D possibly corresponds to TRBD1 (6 bases). Germline V gives CDR1 LNHDA, CDR2 SQIVND (reference sequence). The CDR3 runs to 14 residues. Trimming took off 3 bases at V and 5 bases at J, with 10 bases between the two ends. CDR3 sequence reads: CASSIGQPTGELFF. The CDR3 coding sequence is TGTGCCAGTAGTATCGGACAGCCTACCGGGGAGCTGTTTTTT.

This clone has more than one count but fewer than ten. The V call is TRBV6-5, the J call TRBJ1-3; D might be TRBD1 (5 bases). The CDR3 is made up of 15 amino acids. Germline V CDR1 and CDR2: MNHEY, SVGAGI. Trimming took 4 bases from V and 2 from J, leaving 12 bases between them. The CDR3 bases are TGTGCCAGCAGTTCCCCGCCAGGGACTGGAAACACCATATATTTT. Translating it yields CASSSPPGTGNTIYF.

The chain recombines TRBV27 with TRBJ2-6; no clear D gene. V lost 2 bases, J lost 2 bases, and 1 base lay in between. Germline assignment: CDR1 MNHEY and CDR2 SMNVEV (reference sequence). The CDR3 has 13 amino acids. DNA for the CDR3: TGTGCCAGCAGTTTAACTGGGGCCAACGTCCTGACTTTC. Translated, it gives CASSLTGANVLTF.

This rearrangement joins TRBV19 to TRBJ2-6; D is possibly TRBD1 or TRBD2 (5 bases each). V was clipped by 1 base and J by 1 base, with 11 bases between them. The CDR3 covers 17 residues. In germline, CDR1 is LNHDA, CDR2 SQIVND (reference sequence). The CDR3 DNA reads as TGTGCCAGTAGTATAGGTGTAGGGGAGTCTGGGGCCAACGTCCTGACTTTC. This encodes CASSIGVGESGANVLTF. The variable domain in full, with the rest retrieved from reference TRBV19 and TRBJ2-6, is DGGITQSPKYLFRKEGQNVTLSCEQNLNHDAMYWYRQDPGQGLRLIYYSQIVNDFQKGDIAEGYSVSREKKESFPLTVTSAQKNPTAFYLCASSIGVGESGANVLTFGAGSRLTVL.

The chain joins TRBV18 to TRBJ2-1, with 13 bases matching TRBD2. CDR1 KGHSH and CDR2 LQKENI come from the germline V gene. The CDR3 extends over 14 amino acids. V lost 6 bases and J lost 4; bases outside the gene matches: 0. The chain's CDR3 is CASSTSGGYNEQFF. As DNA, the CDR3 is TGTGCCAGCTCGACTAGCGGGGGGTACAATGAGCAGTTCTTC.

The V call is TRBV12-3 or TRBV12-4, the J call TRBJ1-5; D gene uncertain. The CDR3 runs 13 residues. Trimming cost V 0 bases and J 4 bases, with 4 bases left between them. CDR3 sequence (DNA): TGTGCCAGCAGTTTAGCCGAGAATCAGCCCCAGCATTTT. It specifies CASSLAENQPQHF.

The chain carries TRBV7-3 and TRBJ2-2; possible D gene TRBD2, 7 bases. The V gene lost 7 bases and the J gene lost 1 base, with 16 bases spanning the gap. This CDR3 is 16 amino acids long. The germline CDR1 and CDR2 sequences are SGHTA and FQGTGA. The CDR3 loop reads CASTHYGGQNTGELFF. The CDR3 nucleotides read TGTGCCAGCACCCATTACGGGGGGCAGAACACCGGGGAGCTGTTTTTT.

This rearrangement joins TRBV9 to TRBJ2-1; D ambiguous. V gave up 0 bases and J gave up 10 bases, with 8 bases separating them. This CDR3 has 12 amino acids. CDR1 is SGDLS, CDR2 YYNGEE, per germline. CDR3 in amino acids: CASSVVGWEQFF. In nucleotides, the CDR3 is TGTGCCAGCAGCGTAGTCGGCTGGGAGCAGTTCTTC.

The chain employs TRBV2 and TRBJ1-2, with D maybe TRBD1 (5 bases). Trimming cost V 6 bases and J 4 bases, with 12 bases left between them. CDR3 size: 13 residues. Germline CDR1 reads SNHLY; CDR2 reads FYNNEI. DNA of the CDR3: TGTGCCAGCAGGGGGGGAGTCGGCTATGGCTACACCTTC. It translates to CASRGGVGYGYTF.

The chain couples TRBV18 to TRBJ2-5; the D gene is possibly TRBD1 (6 bases). Germline CDR1 KGHSH, CDR2 LQKENI. The CDR3 consists of 13 residues. Deletions cut 2 bases from V and 4 bases from J, with 8 bases between. DNA for the CDR3: TGTGCCAGCTCACCAACAGGGAGAGAGACCCAGTACTTC. Translation gives CASSPTGRETQYF.